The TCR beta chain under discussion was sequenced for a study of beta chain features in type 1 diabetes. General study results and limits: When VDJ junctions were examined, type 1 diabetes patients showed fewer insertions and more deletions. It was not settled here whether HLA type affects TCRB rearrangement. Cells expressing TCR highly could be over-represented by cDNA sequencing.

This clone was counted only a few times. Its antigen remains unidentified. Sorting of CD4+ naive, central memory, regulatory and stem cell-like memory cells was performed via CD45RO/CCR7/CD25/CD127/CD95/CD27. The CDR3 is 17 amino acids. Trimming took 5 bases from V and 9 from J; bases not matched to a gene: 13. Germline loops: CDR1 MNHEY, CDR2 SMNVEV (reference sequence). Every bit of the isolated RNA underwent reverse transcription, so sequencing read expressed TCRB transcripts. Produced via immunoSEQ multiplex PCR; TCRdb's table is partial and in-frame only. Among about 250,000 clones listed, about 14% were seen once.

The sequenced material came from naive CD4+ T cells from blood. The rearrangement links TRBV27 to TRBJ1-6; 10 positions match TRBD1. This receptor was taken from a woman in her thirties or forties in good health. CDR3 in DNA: TGTGCCAGCAGTCCCCTTCGCGGACAGGGGGAAGGTTCACCCCTCCACTTT. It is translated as CASSPLRGQGEGSPLHF.